Listed here are 24 T cell receptor beta chains from one sample, sequenced in a study of monozygotic twins with inflammatory bowel disease (dated by TCRdb to the late 2010s). The method was 5' RACE. The reads were generated on an Illumina HiSeq 2500. TCRdb reprocessed the public reads and reports one entry per CDR3 protein sequence, without DNA. The sample table records 350,000 to 500,000 distinct CDR3 sequences. Of the sample, roughly 2.3% is held by the ten largest clones. Material: blood. These receptors came from a human donor with ulcerative colitis or Crohn's disease, or a healthy co-twin of an affected twin (not recorded which).

The chain employs TRBV4-1 and TRBJ1-1. CDR3 length: 11 residues. Germline-derived CDR1 and CDR2 are MGHRA and YSYEKL. This CDR3 is CASSQGLEAFF.

The chain links TRBV6-1 to TRBJ2-3; TCRdb names TRBD1, which stays unverified in the absence of DNA. Germline CDR1 MNHNS, CDR2 SASEGT. This CDR3 is 16 amino acids long. The chain's CDR3 is CASSPIPRGRGDTQYF.

The chain couples TRBV28 to TRBJ2-7; TCRdb lists TRBD2, though no DNA is available to test this call. This CDR3 spans 13 amino acids. Germline V lookup: CDR1 MDHEN, CDR2 SYDVKM. The CDR3 loop is CASSLLAGYEQYF.

The CDR3 loop reads CASTVQRMDTQYF. This chain joins TRBV7-2 and TRBJ2-3. CDR1 is SGHTA and CDR2 is FQGNSA in the germline V gene. CDR3 size: 13 residues.

The rearrangement links TRBV27 to TRBJ1-4. The CDR3 contains 16 residues. Germline V lookup: CDR1 MNHEY, CDR2 SMNVEV (reference sequence). This CDR3 is CASSAHPGTADEKLFF.

The rearrangement uses TRBV7-2 and TRBJ2-1. The CDR3 is 11 residues long. Germline V lookup: CDR1 SGHTA, CDR2 FQGNSA. CDR3 in amino acids: CASSTRNEQFF. The whole variable domain, filled in from reference TRBV7-2 and TRBJ2-1, reads GAGVSQSPSNKVTEKGKDVELRCDPISGHTALYWYRQSLGQGLEFLIYFQGNSAPDKSGLPSDRFSAERTGGSVSTLTIQRTQQEDSAVYLCASSTRNEQFFGPGTRLTVL.

The rearrangement uses TRBV5-1 and TRBJ2-7; TCRdb gives TRBD2 as the D gene, but with no DNA this cannot be confirmed. The CDR3 covers 17 residues. Germline lookup yields CDR1 SGHRS and CDR2 YFSETQ. CDR3 sequence: CASSLGTSGRVTYEQYF.

The chain couples TRBV30 to TRBJ2-1. CDR3 size: 15 residues. Germline lookup yields CDR1 GTSNPN and CDR2 SVGIG (reference sequence). This CDR3 is CAWSVRASSYNEQFF.

This chain joins TRBV7-2 and TRBJ2-5; no DNA is available, so the TRBD1 call from TCRdb remains unchecked. The CDR3 loop spans 14 amino acids. Germline values: CDR1 SGHTA, CDR2 FQGNSA. CDR3 residues: CASSLAGARETQYF.

The chain recombines TRBV7-2 with TRBJ2-1; the D gene TCRdb calls, TRBD1, cannot be checked with no DNA. The CDR3 sequence is 16 residues long. Per germline, CDR1 SGHTA and CDR2 FQGNSA. This CDR3 is CASSPQAGASYNEQFF.

This CDR3 reads CAISLSSNEQFF. The chain employs TRBV10-3 and TRBJ2-1. From germline, CDR1 is ENHRY and CDR2 SYGVKD. This CDR3 region has 12 residues.

The chain is built from TRBV12-3 or TRBV12-4 and TRBJ2-2; the TCRdb call, TRBD1, lacks DNA for checking. The CDR3 covers 17 residues. This CDR3 is CASSSRDSVTFTGELFF.

The genes are TRBV9 and TRBJ2-7; TCRdb designates TRBD1, a call that cannot be tested without DNA. The CDR3 loop spans 14 amino acids. From germline, CDR1 is SGDLS and CDR2 YYNGEE. CDR3 sequence: CASSPPGVTTEQYF. The full variable domain, completed using reference TRBV9 and TRBJ2-7, is DSGVTQTPKHLITATGQRVTLRCSPRSGDLSVYWYQQSLDQGLQFLIQYYNGEERAKGNILERFSAQQFPDLHSELNLSSLELGDSALYFCASSPPGVTTEQYFGPGTRLTVT.

The chain joins TRBV10-3 to TRBJ2-5; TCRdb's assignment of TRBD2 cannot be checked, as there is no DNA. Germline loops: CDR1 ENHRY, CDR2 SYGVKD. The CDR3 consists of 15 residues. Here the CDR3 reads CAISARAGVQETQYF.

Here the CDR3 reads CASRAGQGYGYTF. The chain joins TRBV12-3 or TRBV12-4 to TRBJ1-2; TCRdb indicates TRBD1, and absent DNA this call remains unverified. This CDR3 spans 13 amino acids.

The rearrangement uses TRBV29-1 and TRBJ1-1; with no DNA, the TCRdb D assignment of TRBD1 cannot be verified. The germline CDR1 and CDR2 sequences are SQVTM and ANQGSEA. This CDR3 is built from 13 residues. CDR3 in amino acids: CSVAWGENTEAFF. The full variable domain, with the rest looked up from reference TRBV29-1 and TRBJ1-1, is SAVISQKPSRDICQRGTSLTIQCQVDSQVTMMFWYRQQPGQSLTLIATANQGSEATYESGFVIDKFPISRPNLTFSTLTVSNMSPEDSSIYLCSVAWGENTEAFFGQGTRLTVV.

The rearrangement links TRBV12-3 or TRBV12-4 to TRBJ2-2; there is no DNA to check the TCRdb D call of TRBD2. The CDR3 is 11 amino acids. The CDR3 sequence: CASALTGELFF.

The V gene is TRBV7-3, the J gene TRBJ2-1; checking the TCRdb D call of TRBD2 is not possible without DNA. Looked up from germline, CDR1 is SGHTA and CDR2 is FQGTGA. The CDR3 is made up of 18 amino acids. CDR3 sequence: CASSLGLAGAGEHNEQFF. Variable domain in full (rest from reference TRBV7-3 and TRBJ2-1): GAGVSQTPSNKVTEKGKYVELRCDPISGHTALYWYRQSLGQGPEFLIYFQGTGAADDSGLPNDRFFAVRPEGSVSTLKIQRTERGDSAVYLCASSLGLAGAGEHNEQFFGPGTRLTVL.

The rearrangement joins TRBV7-2 to TRBJ2-7; TCRdb reports TRBD2, a call that lacks DNA to check it against. Germline values: CDR1 SGHTA, CDR2 FQGNSA. CDR3 size: 13 residues. CDR3 protein: CASSPFGGYEQYF.

The chain couples TRBV6-2 or TRBV6-3 to TRBJ2-3; TCRdb indicates TRBD1, and absent DNA this call remains unverified. The germline V gene encodes CDR1 MNHEY and CDR2 SVGEGT. The CDR3 covers 15 residues. The CDR3 spells CSSSYDRASTDTQYF.

The rearrangement uses TRBV5-1 and TRBJ2-1; TCRdb reports TRBD1, a call that lacks DNA to check it against. In germline, CDR1 is SGHRS, CDR2 YFSETQ. This CDR3 comprises 14 residues. CDR3 protein: CASTVGQGYNEQFF.

The gene calls are TRBV7-2 and TRBJ1-5. CDR3 length equals 15 residues. Germline CDR1 and CDR2: SGHTA and FQGNSA. The CDR3 sequence is CASSLESTSNQPQHF.

The V gene is TRBV12-3 or TRBV12-4, the J gene TRBJ1-1. This CDR3 has 15 residues. CDR3 loop: CASTPPRIRSTEAFF.

The chain combines TRBV19 with TRBJ1-4; TCRdb proposes TRBD1, but this gene call is untestable without DNA. The CDR3 totals 13 residues. CDR1 and CDR2 (germline): LNHDA, SQIVND (reference sequence). CDR3 amino acids: CASRTGRGEKLFF.